These T cell receptor beta chains were read from a single sample in a study of T cell changes during pregnancy in multiple sclerosis. Libraries were prepared by immunoSEQ multiplex PCR; TCRdb keeps only in-frame clonotypes and omits some of them. Of 75,000 to 90,000 clones detected, over 85% appear once; the ten largest clones hold approximately 0.2%. Sequenced material: CD4+ T cells from peripheral blood mononuclear cells, taken before pregnancy. These receptors came from a female donor with multiple sclerosis, enrolled in a pregnancy study. Each CDR3 is given with its conserved first and last residue.

TRBJ1-5,TRBV7-8,CASSLRQGNLNQPQHF
TRBJ2-3,TRBV10-3,CAISESRLADTQYF
TRBJ2-5,TRBV19,CASRRTGEETQYF
TRBJ1-1,TRBV7-8,CASSLGLVRGGRTEAFF
TRBJ1-5,TRBV30,CAWSGNPGQPQHF
TRBJ1-2,TRBV7-9,CASSSRGPRNGYTF
TRBJ1-1,TRBV9,CASSPPGHPTLAFF
TRBJ1-6,TRBV5-1,CASSPGGQDYSPLHF
TRBJ2-2,TRBV28,CASSFFSGRGTGELFF
TRBJ2-3,TRBV9,CASSVGPAGPTDTQYF
TRBJ2-7,TRBV5-1,CASSSGTGTVNEQYF
NA,TRBV6-5,CASQTTGSYEQYF
TRBJ2-7,TRBV9,CASSVKVAHEQYF
TRBJ1-3,TRBV6-5,CASRATGTGENTIYF
TRBJ2-2,TRBV19,CASRLGLAGGSTGELFF